This T cell receptor (beta chain) came from a study of blood T cell repertoires in COVID-19. Overall study context: Samples came from the United States, Italy and Spain, spanning acute and convalescent COVID-19.

Sequencing was performed with immunoSEQ multiplex PCR; in TCRdb, only in-frame clones are kept and a portion is missing. The sample consists of about 240,000 clones, roughly four fifths of them appearing once. Trimming removed 3 bases at V and 8 bases at J, with 4 bases between. The length of the CDR3 is 10 residues. Germline assignment: CDR1 MNHEY and CDR2 SVGEGT. The receptor comes from a young man who had recovered from COVID-19. This chain joins TRBV6-2 or TRBV6-3 and TRBJ1-2; D unclear. Sequences were obtained from peripheral blood. The CDR3 loop is CASSYIGYTF. In DNA form, the CDR3 reads TGTGCCAGCAGTTATATCGGCTACACCTTC.